This TCR beta chain was identified during a study of CD8+CD57+ T cells in acquired aplastic anemia. Study-wide background: Average DNA yield from sorted CD4+ and CD8+ cells was 3.2 ug.

V lost 2 bases to trimming and J lost 4 bases, with 11 bases between them. The CDR3 is 14 amino acids. Per the germline V gene, CDR1 is SNHLY and CDR2 is FYNNEI. TCR beta VDJ combinations and CDR3 sequences were profiled from genomic DNA. TCRdb re-called the reads with MiXCR, one entry per CDR3 protein. Here the sample spans about 110,000 distinct CDR3 sequences, 51% being singletons. What was sequenced was sorted CD4+, CD8+, or CD8+CD57+ T cells (not recorded which) from PBMCs. The sequence was collected from a human donor in good health, serving as a control. V is TRBV2 and J is TRBJ1-1, with D possibly being TRBD1 (5 bases). The CDR3 DNA is TGTGCCAGCAGTGAAACGGGGGGAATCACTGAAGCTTTCTTT. Its protein is CASSETGGITEAFF. Filled out from reference TRBV2 and TRBJ1-1, the complete variable domain reads EPEVTQTPSHQVTQMGQEVILRCVPISNHLYFYWYRQILGQKVEFLVSFYNNEISEKSEIFDDQFSVERPDGSNFTLKIRSTKLEDSAMYFCASSETGGITEAFFGQGTRLTVV.